Only a few counts were recorded for the clone carrying this T cell receptor (beta chain). Its antigen is undetermined. The entry originates in a study of T-cell memory formation after mild COVID-19. On the study more broadly: Clustering of TCRs was largely donor specific. Study results and limitations: CD4+ contracting clones were mainly CM and EM; CD8+ ones, EMRA. Pre-infection memory already had some responding clones, implying cross-reactive memory joined.

A 5'RACE reaction primed in the constant segment made cDNA libraries of TCR alpha and TCR beta, and these carried sample barcodes and UMIs. MiXCR, run by TCRdb on the 5' RACE reads, gives a single entry per CDR3 protein. The sample shows 68,000 or so distinct CDR3 sequences, approximately 15% of them seen only once. V lost 6 bases and J 3 bases, leaving 8 bases between the germline ends. Germline V lookup: CDR1 SGHVS, CDR2 FQNEAQ. This CDR3 has 12 residues. The clonotype comes from an adult woman who had mild COVID-19 (a few samples of this study predate the infection). Cell type and time point are not known. Sequenced material: PBMCs or a T cell subset sorted from them (not recorded which). This rearrangement joins TRBV7-8 to TRBJ1-1; D unclear. In nucleotides, the CDR3 is TGTGCCAGCAGGGGTTGGGACACTGAAGCTTTCTTT. Translated, it gives CASRGWDTEAFF.